These T cell receptor beta chains were read from a single sample in a study of T cells in Graves' hyperthyroidism and ophthalmopathy. TCRdb ran MiXCR on the multiplex PCR reads and lists one entry per CDR3 protein. The sample includes 600,000 to 850,000 distinct CDR3 sequences, roughly 20% of them seen just once. Sequencing used blood. These receptors originate from a woman between 45 and 60 years old with Graves' hyperthyroidism that later progressed to Graves' ophthalmopathy. Each CDR3 is given with its conserved first and last residue. Fields, in order: V gene, clone size, D gene, J gene, CDR3 protein, CDR3 DNA. A D gene is named only where the DNA matches it firmly. Clone sizes are given selectively: once, few, many, or a class where the clone is expanded.

TRBV5-1	-	-	TRBJ1-5	CASIAGQINQPQHF	TGCGCCAGCATTGCAGGGCAGATCAATCAGCCCCAGCATTTT
TRBV13	many	TRBD1	TRBJ1-5	CASSFGSGTGGRSAQHF	TGTGCCAGCAGCTTCGGGTCGGGGACAGGCGGCCGGTCGGCCCAGCATTTT
TRBV12-3/TRBV12-4	many	-	TRBJ1-4	CASSPTGTTNEKLFF	TGTGCCAGCAGTCCTACAGGGACAACTAATGAAAAACTGTTTTTT
TRBV5-6	once	TRBD2	TRBJ2-2	CASSLTSGGAHTGELFF	TGTGCCAGCAGCTTGACTAGCGGGGGGGCCCACACCGGGGAGCTGTTTTTT
TRBV29-1	many	-	TRBJ2-4	CSVEQGSAKNIQYF	TGCAGCGTTGAGCAGGGCTCAGCCAAAAACATTCAGTACTTC
TRBV12-3/TRBV12-4	few	TRBD1	TRBJ1-5	CASSPQTGISNQPQHF	TGTGCCAGCAGTCCACAGACAGGGATCAGCAATCAGCCCCAGCATTTT
TRBV7-8	many	TRBD1	TRBJ1-1	CASSLATGGSAGTEAFF	TGTGCCAGCAGCTTAGCGACAGGGGGCTCTGCTGGGACTGAAGCTTTCTTT
TRBV30	many	-	TRBJ1-1	CAWSPGTLTEAFF	TGTGCCTGGAGTCCCGGGACTCTCACTGAAGCTTTCTTT
TRBV7-9	few	TRBD1	TRBJ1-3	CASSHGQGNPVGNTIYF	TGTGCCAGCAGCCACGGACAGGGCAATCCCGTTGGAAACACCATATATTTT
TRBV6-1	many	-	TRBJ1-5	CASSESGGGQPQHF	TGTGCCAGCAGTGAATCCGGGGGTGGTCAGCCCCAGCATTTT
TRBV2	many	-	TRBJ1-6	CASNRQRNSPLHF	TGTGCCAGCAATCGACAGCGTAATTCACCCCTCCACTTT
TRBV11-2	many	TRBD2	TRBJ2-5	CASSFYGYSGGHQETQYF	TGTGCCAGCAGCTTTTACGGGTATAGCGGGGGGCACCAAGAGACCCAGTACTTC
TRBV5-1	many	-	TRBJ2-3	CASNDPGTDTQYF	TGCGCCAGCAATGACCCAGGCACAGATACGCAGTATTTT
TRBV18	-	TRBD1	TRBJ2-4	CASSLTGQILAKNIQYF	TGTGCCAGCTCACTAACGGGACAGATACTAGCCAAAAACATTCAGTACTTC
TRBV27	-	TRBD1	TRBJ2-3	CASSPNPGQGNTDTQYF	TGTGCCAGCAGTCCGAATCCGGGACAGGGTAACACAGATACGCAGTATTTT
TRBV5-1	many	-	TRBJ2-3	CASSLGVASTDTQYF	TGCGCCAGCAGCTTGGGGGTAGCTAGCACAGATACGCAGTATTTT
TRBV19	-	-	TRBJ1-2	CASSMLGTGVHGYTF	TGTGCCAGTAGTATGCTGGGGACCGGTGTTCATGGCTACACCTTC
TRBV5-1	once	-	TRBJ1-1	CASSLVRDVTEAFF	TGCGCCAGCAGCTTGGTCCGGGACGTCACTGAAGCTTTCTTT
TRBV16	many	TRBD1	TRBJ1-2	CASSQLGQGSGYTF	TGTGCCAGCAGCCAATTGGGACAGGGATCCGGCTACACCTTC
TRBV3-1	many	-	TRBJ2-2	CASSQVARGELFF	TGTGCCAGCAGCCAAGTGGCCAGGGGGGAGCTGTTTTTT
TRBV2	many	TRBD1	TRBJ1-6	CASSQQGSSYNSPLHF	TGTGCCAGCAGTCAACAGGGGAGCTCCTATAATTCACCCCTCCACTTT
TRBV20-1	many	-	TRBJ1-1	CSAPPNLNTEAFF	TGCAGTGCCCCCCCCAATCTGAACACTGAAGCTTTCTTT
TRBV5-1	few	-	TRBJ2-7	CASSLGQNNYEQYF	TGCGCCAGCAGCCTAGGACAGAATAATTACGAGCAGTACTTC
TRBV29-1	few	-	TRBJ1-1	CSGLLGVGTEAFF	TGCAGCGGTCTCTTGGGCGTGGGCACTGAAGCTTTCTTT
TRBV15	-	-	TRBJ2-5	CATSSGTNQETQYF	TGTGCCACCAGCAGCGGGACCAACCAAGAGACCCAGTACTTC
TRBV12-3/TRBV12-4	-	TRBD1	TRBJ2-2	CASRQDRGSSGELFF	TGTGCCAGCAGGCAGGACAGGGGATCGAGCGGGGAGCTGTTTTTT
TRBV5-1	-	TRBD1	TRBJ2-2	CASNQGLTGVNTGELFF	TGCGCCAGCAATCAGGGGTTGACAGGGGTGAACACCGGGGAGCTGTTTTTT
TRBV12-3/TRBV12-4	many	-	TRBJ2-7	CASRHRVEGASEQYF	TGTGCCAGCAGACATAGAGTCGAGGGCGCATCCGAGCAGTACTTC
TRBV29-1	many	-	TRBJ1-1	CSVGGTEAFF	TGCAGCGTCGGAGGCACTGAAGCTTTCTTT
TRBV7-9	-	TRBD1	TRBJ2-1	CASSFLDRGTDEQFF	TGTGCCAGCAGCTTCCTGGACAGGGGGACGGATGAGCAGTTCTTC
TRBV15	-	TRBD1	TRBJ1-3	CATSRRQGGISGNTIYF	TGTGCCACCAGCAGGCGACAGGGGGGTATCTCTGGAAACACCATATATTTT
TRBV6-6	many	TRBD1	TRBJ1-2	CASSYGDSYYGYTF	TGTGCCAGCAGTTACGGGGACAGCTACTATGGCTACACCTTC
TRBV20-1	many	-	TRBJ2-7	CSARDFARGALTSEQYF	TGCAGTGCTAGAGATTTTGCCAGGGGCGCTTTGACCAGCGAGCAGTACTTC
TRBV5-8	few	-	TRBJ2-6	CASSFSVLGANVLTF	TGTGCCAGCAGCTTCTCGGTCCTCGGGGCCAACGTCCTGACTTTC
TRBV2	many	TRBD1	TRBJ2-3	CASKTGTLSTDTQYF	TGTGCCAGTAAGACAGGGACCCTAAGCACAGATACGCAGTATTTT
TRBV2	few	TRBD1	TRBJ1-1	CASSKRQGMNTEAFF	TGTGCCAGCAGCAAAAGACAGGGGATGAACACTGAAGCTTTCTTT
TRBV7-2	many	TRBD1	TRBJ2-7	CASSLETGGSYEQYF	TGTGCCAGCAGCTTAGAAACAGGGGGGTCCTACGAGCAGTACTTC
TRBV19	few	TRBD1	TRBJ2-5	CASSPDRARGETQYF	TGTGCCAGTAGCCCGGACAGGGCGAGGGGAGAGACCCAGTACTTC
TRBV5-1	few	-	TRBJ2-1	CASSYPGTPADNEQFF	TGCGCCAGCAGCTACCCAGGGACACCCGCGGACAATGAGCAGTTCTTC
TRBV6-1	-	TRBD2	TRBJ2-3	CASSRLAGGADTQYF	TGTGCCAGCAGCCGACTAGCGGGGGGCGCAGATACGCAGTATTTT
TRBV6-1	-	TRBD2	TRBJ2-1	CASSPPGRGHNEQFF	TGTGCCAGCAGTCCTCCGGGGAGGGGCCACAATGAGCAGTTCTTC
TRBV2	-	TRBD1	TRBJ2-2	CASSEGTGPSSGELFF	TGTGCCAGCAGTGAAGGGACAGGGCCTTCAAGCGGGGAGCTGTTTTTT
TRBV6-1	many	-	TRBJ2-7	CASSGQTNPYEQYF	TGTGCCAGCAGCGGACAGACGAACCCTTACGAGCAGTACTTC
TRBV6-9	-	-	TRBJ2-7	CASSIRSSPHEQYF	TGTGCCAGCAGTATCCGATCCTCCCCTCACGAGCAGTACTTC
TRBV2	many	-	TRBJ2-2	CASSLPLNTGELFF	TGTGCCAGCAGCCTCCCCTTGAACACCGGGGAGCTGTTTTTT
TRBV7-2	-	TRBD2	TRBJ2-3	CASSLFVAGADTQYF	TGTGCCAGCAGCTTGTTTGTAGCGGGGGCGGATACGCAGTATTTT
TRBV6-5	many	-	TRBJ2-1	CASSYRRGGNEQFF	TGTGCCAGCAGTTACCGACGTGGCGGGAATGAGCAGTTCTTC
TRBV7-6	few	-	TRBJ2-3	CASSLFSDRPTDTQYF	TGTGCCAGCAGCTTATTCTCGGACAGACCCACAGATACGCAGTATTTT